Included here is one T cell receptor (beta chain) sequence, with context. The data were taken from a study of control samples from healthy donors and cancer patients. Germline V lookup: CDR1 SNHLY, CDR2 FYNNEI. J gave up 0 bases and V 4 bases, and 5 bases lay outside the gene matches. This CDR3 has 16 residues. Sequenced by immunoSEQ multiplex PCR; TCRdb stores in-frame clones only, minus some. The sample has 130,000 or so clones; about 94% are singletons. The sequence was obtained from a man between 60 and 75 years old with colorectal cancer. The sequencing sample was made of PBMCs. This chain connects TRBV2 to TRBJ2-1; TRBD1 aligns across 8 bases. The DNA of the CDR3 is TGTGCCAGCAGTGGGACAGGGCTGAGCTCCTACAATGAGCAGTTCTTC. Protein: CASSGTGLSSYNEQFF. Full variable domain (remainder filled in from reference TRBV2 and TRBJ2-1): EPEVTQTPSHQVTQMGQEVILRCVPISNHLYFYWYRQILGQKVEFLVSFYNNEISEKSEIFDDQFSVERPDGSNFTLKIRSTKLEDSAMYFCASSGTGLSSYNEQFFGPGTRLTVL.